The present TCR beta chain was sequenced within a study of control samples from healthy donors and cancer patients. Measured with immunoSEQ multiplex PCR; TCRdb has only the in-frame clones, and not every one. The repertoire has approximately 84,000 clones, around 92% of them found once; the top ten carry approximately 15%. V was clipped by 7 bases and J by 6 bases, with 16 bases between them. The germline V gene has CDR1 LGHNT and CDR2 FRNRAP. The length of the CDR3 is 14 residues. The receptor comes from a man younger than 45 in good health. The rearrangement links TRBV12-5 to TRBJ2-1, with D perhaps TRBD1 (5 bases). Material: blood. CDR3 protein: CASATDSASNEQFF. Here the CDR3 DNA reads TGTGCTAGTGCCACCGACAGCGCGTCCAATGAGCAGTTCTTC.